These 30 T cell receptor beta chains were sequenced from one sample in a study of stem cell transplantation in POMP-related autoinflammatory disease. Assay used: immunoSEQ multiplex PCR; TCRdb lists only in-frame clones, some missing. This table has about 68,000 clones, approximately 91% appearing once. Sample: CD4+ T cells from PBMCs, taken after stem cell transplantation. These receptors all come from a human patient with POMP-related autoinflammation and immune dysregulation (PRAID). Some of the T cells might come from the graft donor.

This chain links TRBV2 with TRBJ2-5; D may match TRBD1 or TRBD2 (5 bases each). CDR3 length: 13 amino acids. CDR1 is SNHLY and CDR2 is FYNNEI in the germline V gene. V lost 4 bases and J lost 5, with 11 bases in between. This chain's CDR3 is CASSVGRQETQYF. Written as DNA, the CDR3 is TGTGCCAGCAGTGTGGGACGGCAGGAGACCCAGTACTTC. Complete variable domain (other parts from reference TRBV2 and TRBJ2-5): EPEVTQTPSHQVTQMGQEVILRCVPISNHLYFYWYRQILGQKVEFLVSFYNNEISEKSEIFDDQFSVERPDGSNFTLKIRSTKLEDSAMYFCASSVGRQETQYFGPGTRLLVL.

The count of this clone is one. The J gene is TRBJ1-5, the V gene TRBV19, with D possibly TRBD1 on 5 matching bases. Germline assignment: CDR1 LNHDA and CDR2 SQIVND (reference sequence). The CDR3 sequence is 16 residues long. Trimming left V 5 bases short and J 2 bases short, with 16 bases between. CDR3 sequence reads: CASSDSTVEGNQPQHF. CDR3 nucleotide sequence: TGTGCCAGTAGTGATTCGACAGTGGAAGGCAATCAGCCCCAGCATTTT.

This chain joins TRBV7-3 and TRBJ1-5, with a tentative D call TRBD1 (6 bases). Germline values: CDR1 SGHTA, CDR2 FQGTGA. The V gene lost 2 bases and the J gene lost 3 bases, with 23 bases spanning the gap. The CDR3 spans 19 residues. In DNA form, the CDR3 reads TGTGCCAGCAGCTTATTATCAGGGGAAATGCTTTGGGACAATCAGCCCCAGCATTTT. It is translated as CASSLLSGEMLWDNQPQHF.

The genes are TRBV7-8 and TRBJ1-5; perhaps TRBD1 as D (6 bases). Trimming removed 1 base at V and 4 bases at J, with 14 bases between. CDR1 is SGHVS and CDR2 is FQNEAQ in the germline V gene. The CDR3 runs 16 residues. CDR3 region: CASSLGPWQGNQPQHF. In nucleotides, the CDR3 is TGTGCCAGCAGCTTAGGCCCTTGGCAGGGGAATCAGCCCCAGCATTTT.

J is TRBJ1-2 and V is TRBV18; no reliable D call. This CDR3 has 15 amino acids. Trimming removed 4 bases at V and 3 bases at J, with 15 bases between. CDR1 is KGHSH and CDR2 is LQKENI in the germline V gene. CDR3 protein: CASSRDLLLDYGYTF. The CDR3 bases are TGTGCCAGCTCACGTGACTTATTGTTGGACTATGGCTACACCTTC.

The chain joins TRBV5-1 to TRBJ2-2; 7 nucleotides line up with TRBD1. Per germline, CDR1 SGHRS and CDR2 YFSETQ. The CDR3 contains 16 residues. Trimming took 1 base from V and 6 from J; bases not matched to a gene: 9. The CDR3, as DNA: TGCGCCAGCAGCTTGTACGGGACAGATTTTCCCGGGGAGCTGTTTTTT. The encoded protein is CASSLYGTDFPGELFF.

The sample holds one count of this clone. The chain joins TRBV5-1 to TRBJ2-3, with 12 bases identical to TRBD1. The trim removed 4 bases at V and 0 bases at J, leaving 3 bases unmatched. CDR1 and CDR2 from the germline V gene are SGHRS and YFSETQ. CDR3 length: 16 residues. CDR3 amino acids: CASSEGQGASTDTQYF. CDR3 DNA: TGCGCCAGCAGCGAGGGACAGGGGGCTAGCACAGATACGCAGTATTTT.

The chain links TRBV12-3 or TRBV12-4 to TRBJ2-2; perhaps D is TRBD1 or TRBD2 (5 bases each). The CDR3 extends over 13 amino acids. V was shortened by 3 bases and J by 6 bases, with 8 bases between the two germline ends. The CDR3 here is CASSFGGPGELFF. DNA of the CDR3: TGTGCCAGCAGTTTTGGGGGTCCCGGGGAGCTGTTTTTT.

The rearrangement links TRBV5-5 to TRBJ2-7; D not certain. Trimming stripped 3 bases from V and 3 bases from J, with 10 bases between. The CDR3 loop spans 13 amino acids. CDR1 and CDR2 (germline): SGHKS, YYEKEE (reference sequence). For the CDR3, the DNA is TGTGCCAGCAGCTCCGAAGGATACTACGAGCAGTACGTC. Protein product: CASSSEGYYEQYV.

This chain links TRBV7-9 with TRBJ2-6; D unresolved. Deletions cut 7 bases from V and 0 bases from J, with 16 bases between. The CDR3 has 17 amino acids. Germline V CDR1 and CDR2: SEHNR, FQNEAQ (reference sequence). DNA for the CDR3: TGTGCCAGCACCCCATTCACACAGAGCTCTGGGGCCAACGTCCTGACTTTC. This codes for CASTPFTQSSGANVLTF.

V usage is TRBV18 and J usage is TRBJ1-3; perhaps TRBD1 as D (6 bases). V lost 0 bases to trimming and J lost 3 bases, with 9 bases between them. The CDR3 is made up of 15 amino acids. Looked up from germline, CDR1 is KGHSH and CDR2 is LQKENI. The chain's CDR3 is CASSPPSQGGNTIYF. The CDR3 nucleotides are TGTGCCAGCTCACCACCTTCACAGGGTGGAAACACCATATATTTT.

This clone was seen a few times. The chain employs TRBV6-6 and TRBJ2-7; 7 bases are shared with TRBD2. Trimming at V came to 1 base and at J to 4 bases, leaving 10 bases not matched to a gene. Germline V lookup: CDR1 MNHNY, CDR2 SVGAGI (reference sequence). The CDR3 has 16 residues. CDR3 protein: CASSYLGGEGRYEQYF. For the CDR3, the DNA is TGTGCCAGCAGTTACTTGGGGGGGGAGGGCCGGTACGAGCAGTACTTC.

The V call is TRBV5-1, the J call TRBJ2-7, with 7 bases lining up with TRBD1. Germline CDR1 is SGHRS and CDR2 is YFSETQ. V shed 7 bases and J 1 base; nucleotides not matched to a gene: 14. The CDR3 contains 16 residues. In nucleotides, the CDR3 is TGCGCCAGCGGTCGACAGGGTTGTAGCCGATCCTACGAGCAGTACGTC. It is translated as CASGRQGCSRSYEQYV.

This chain joins TRBV2 and TRBJ2-1; 10 positions agree with TRBD2. The trim removed 7 bases at V and 7 bases at J, leaving 4 bases unmatched. Germline CDR1 and CDR2: SNHLY and FYNNEI. The CDR3 extends over 13 amino acids. Here the CDR3 DNA reads TGTGCCAGCAAAGCGGGAGGGCCAAATGAGCAGTTCTTC. The encoded protein is CASKAGGPNEQFF.

The V gene is TRBV28, the J gene TRBJ1-5; TRBD1 is a possible D gene (5 bases). V was pared by 5 bases and J by 7 bases, with 21 bases between. This CDR3 contains 16 residues. CDR1 is MDHEN and CDR2 is SYDVKM in the germline V gene. The CDR3 bases are TGTGCCAGCAGTCCGATGGGGGACCCGACGTGGCAGCCCCAGCATTTT. It encodes CASSPMGDPTWQPQHF.

The rearrangement uses TRBV5-1 and TRBJ2-7; 8 nucleotides line up with TRBD2. J gave up 2 bases and V 4 bases, and 5 bases lay outside the gene matches. Germline V gene lookup returns CDR1 SGHRS and CDR2 YFSETQ. This CDR3 is 14 amino acids long. The CDR3 nucleotides read TGCGCCAGCAGCCCAGCGGGAGTAGCCTACGAGCAGTACTTC. It translates to CASSPAGVAYEQYF.

J is TRBJ2-7 and V is TRBV5-6; D is uncertain. The CDR3 has 12 residues. CDR1 and CDR2 (germline): SGHDT, YYEEEE. V was shortened by 1 base and J by 3 bases, with 5 bases between the two germline ends. In nucleotides, the CDR3 is TGTGCCAGCAGCTTGTTATTCTACGAGCAGTACTTC. Translating gives CASSLLFYEQYF.

The chain uses TRBV28 and TRBJ2-7; D ambiguous. CDR3 size: 16 residues. Trimming took 2 bases from V and 4 from J, leaving 18 bases between them. Looked up from germline, CDR1 is MDHEN and CDR2 is SYDVKM. The CDR3: CASSLNVGRKTYEQYV. As DNA, the CDR3 is TGTGCCAGCAGTTTAAACGTGGGCAGGAAAACATACGAGCAGTACGTC.

V usage is TRBV7-7 and J usage is TRBJ2-5; tentative D call: TRBD1 (5 bases). Looked up from germline, CDR1 is SSHAT and CDR2 is FNYEAQ (reference sequence). The germline V and J ends were trimmed by 1 base and 3 bases, with 9 bases remaining between them. This CDR3 is 14 amino acids long. CDR3 nucleotide sequence: TGTGCCAGCAGCTTAGTAAGGGGCGAAGAGACCCAGTACTTC. This gives the protein CASSLVRGEETQYF. The full variable domain, in which reference TRBV7-7 and TRBJ2-5 provide the parts outside the CDR3, is GAGVSQSPRYKVTKRGQDVTLRCDPISSHATLYWYQQALGQGPEFLTYFNYEAQPDKSGLPSDRFSAERPEGSISTLTIQRTEQRDSAMYRCASSLVRGEETQYFGPGTRLLVL.

The rearrangement uses TRBV6-5 and TRBJ2-3; D is uncertain. This CDR3 comprises 14 residues. Trimming cost V 5 bases and J 1 base, with 10 bases left between them. Germline-derived CDR1 and CDR2 are MNHEY and SVGAGI. CDR3 residues: CASSHRGGTDTQYF. The CDR3 DNA reads TGTGCCAGCAGTCACCGCGGAGGCACAGATACGCAGTATTTT.

This chain links TRBV2 with TRBJ1-6; D unresolved. This CDR3 has 14 residues. The V gene's germline CDR1 is SNHLY and CDR2 FYNNEI. V lost 2 bases, J lost 8 bases, and 10 bases lay in between. The CDR3 DNA reads as TGTGCCAGCAGTGAAAACCAAGTCTATTCACCCCTCCACTTT. Its protein product is CASSENQVYSPLHF.

The chain employs TRBV5-1 and TRBJ2-1; TRBD2 matches at 7 bases. Germline lookup yields CDR1 SGHRS and CDR2 YFSETQ. Trimming at V came to 2 bases and at J to 14 bases, leaving 7 bases not matched to a gene. The CDR3 covers 12 residues. In DNA, the CDR3 is TGCGCCAGCAGCTTAGGATCGCGGGGGAAGTTCTTC. Its protein is CASSLGSRGKFF.

The V call is TRBV28, the J call TRBJ2-3, with TRBD1 identical over 9 bases. CDR3 length: 14 amino acids. From germline, CDR1 is MDHEN and CDR2 SYDVKM. Trimming removed 7 bases from V and 4 bases from J; junction bases left unmatched: 6. DNA for the CDR3: TGTGCCAGCAACCGGGACAGGGTTGCAGATACGCAGTATTTT. Translated: CASNRDRVADTQYF.

The CDR3 DNA is TGTGCCAGTAGGGGAGGGCAAGAGACCCAGTACTTC. Amino acids: CASRGGQETQYF. The V call is TRBV12-3 or TRBV12-4, the J call TRBJ2-5; 7 bases fit TRBD2. J was trimmed by 2 bases and V by 9 bases; bases with no gene match: 3. The length of the CDR3 is 12 residues.

The V and J genes are TRBV5-5 and TRBJ2-1, with 9 bases lining up with TRBD1. V was clipped by 0 bases and J by 3 bases; unmatched bases: 16. Germline values: CDR1 SGHKS, CDR2 YYEKEE (reference sequence). The CDR3 loop spans 20 amino acids. CDR3 loop: CASSLEQGAVAPRYYNEQFF. The CDR3 DNA reads as TGTGCCAGCAGCTTGGAACAGGGGGCGGTGGCCCCCCGCTACTACAATGAGCAGTTCTTC.

This rearrangement joins TRBV5-1 to TRBJ2-5; D gene uncertain. The CDR3 covers 15 residues. Trimming pared 0 bases from V and 5 bases from J, leaving 14 bases between. From germline, CDR1 is SGHRS and CDR2 YFSETQ. For the CDR3, the DNA is TGCGCCAGCAGCTTGGCCTTCAAGACTTCGGAGACCCAGTACTTC. Translation gives CASSLAFKTSETQYF.

The chain combines TRBV4-1 with TRBJ1-6; D is perhaps TRBD1 (5 bases). The germline CDR1 and CDR2 sequences are MGHRA and YSYEKL. Between the trimmed V and J ends, which lost 1 base and 3 bases, there was a span of 10 bases. The length of the CDR3 is 16 residues. CDR3 loop: CASSQVTQVYNSPLHF. The CDR3 bases are TGCGCCAGCAGCCAAGTTACACAGGTCTATAATTCACCCCTCCACTTT.

In DNA form, the CDR3 reads TGTGCCAGCAGCCCCCGGGACAGGACTACCTACGAGCAGTACTTC. It translates to CASSPRDRTTYEQYF. The chain carries TRBV14 and TRBJ2-7, with 8 bases that match TRBD1. Germline CDR1 SGHDN, CDR2 FVKESK. The CDR3 is 15 amino acids. Trimming took 4 bases from V and 2 from J; bases not matched to a gene: 7.

The J gene is TRBJ1-4, the V gene TRBV7-9, with a possible D match to TRBD1 (5 bases). Between the trimmed V and J ends, which lost 0 bases and 7 bases, there was a span of 12 bases. The CDR3 extends over 15 amino acids. CDR1 SEHNR and CDR2 FQNEAQ come from the germline V gene (reference sequence). Written as DNA, the CDR3 is TGTGCCAGCAGCTTAGCGAGGCAGGGTTTTGAAAAACTGTTTTTT. This sequence encodes CASSLARQGFEKLFF.

The V gene is TRBV5-1, the J gene TRBJ1-4; D call uncertain. The V end lost 7 bases, the J end lost 0 bases, and 10 bases lay between the germline ends. CDR3 size: 14 residues. Looked up from germline, CDR1 is SGHRS and CDR2 is YFSETQ. The CDR3 is CASAYTTTNEKLFF. The CDR3 DNA is TGCGCCAGCGCTTACACAACAACTAATGAAAAACTGTTTTTT.